This TCR beta chain derives from a study of T cell responses to AZD1222 COVID-19 vaccine. Deletions cut 7 bases from V and 2 bases from J, with 17 bases between. CDR1 is MNHEY, CDR2 SMNVEV, per germline (reference sequence). The CDR3 is 16 residues long. Concerning this clone itself: What it binds is not known.

Sequencing used immunoSEQ multiplex PCR; TCRdb keeps in-frame clones, though not all of them. Among roughly 99,000 clones listed, 75% to 95% were seen once. General observations from the study: Spike-specific TCRs gained breadth and depth after people received two AZD1222 doses.

This TCR derives from an adult who received the AZD1222 COVID-19 vaccine. The specimen comprised peripheral blood, sampled 28 days after the second AZD1222 dose. The chain recombines TRBV27 with TRBJ2-2; no reliable D call. In DNA form, the CDR3 reads TGTGCCAGCACCCTCGAAGGGCCTCACAACACCGGGGAGCTGTTTTTT. Amino acid sequence: CASTLEGPHNTGELFF.